This T cell receptor (beta chain) appears in the sequencing data of a study of shared clonotypes between healthy human individuals. CD8 cells classed as naive were CD45RO-negative and positively selected for CCR7, excluding terminally differentiated effector memory CD45RA+ cells. The V end was cut by 10 bases, the J end by 2 bases, with 8 bases between. The V gene's germline CDR1 is SEHNR and CDR2 FQNEAQ (reference sequence). The CDR3 runs to 12 residues. The repertoire was sequenced with immunoSEQ multiplex PCR; TCRdb's copy has only in-frame clones and lacks some. This table has millions of clones, about 95% appearing once.

This chain joins TRBV7-9 and TRBJ2-2; D remains unclear. The receptor comes from a man between 18 and 35 years old in good health. The sample consisted of naive CD8+ T cells sorted from blood. The CDR3 reads CATRGNTGELFF. CDR3 DNA sequence: TGTGCCACCCGTGGCAACACCGGGGAGCTGTTTTTT.